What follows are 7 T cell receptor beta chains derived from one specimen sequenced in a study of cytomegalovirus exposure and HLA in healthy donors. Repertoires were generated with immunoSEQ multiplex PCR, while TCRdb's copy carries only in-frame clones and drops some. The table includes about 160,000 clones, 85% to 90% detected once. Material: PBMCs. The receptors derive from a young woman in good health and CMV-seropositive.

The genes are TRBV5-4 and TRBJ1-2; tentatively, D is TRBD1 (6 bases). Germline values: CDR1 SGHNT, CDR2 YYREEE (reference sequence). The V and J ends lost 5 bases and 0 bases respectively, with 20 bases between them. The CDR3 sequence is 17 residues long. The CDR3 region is CASSWGQGRGANYGYTF. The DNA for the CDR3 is TGTGCCAGCAGTTGGGGGCAGGGGAGGGGAGCTAACTATGGCTACACCTTC. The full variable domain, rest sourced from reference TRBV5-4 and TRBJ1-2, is ETGVTQSPTHLIKTRGQQVTLRCSSQSGHNTVSWYQQALGQGPQFIFQYYREEENGRGNFPPRFSGLQFPNYSSELNVNALELDDSALYLCASSWGQGRGANYGYTFGSGTRLTVV.

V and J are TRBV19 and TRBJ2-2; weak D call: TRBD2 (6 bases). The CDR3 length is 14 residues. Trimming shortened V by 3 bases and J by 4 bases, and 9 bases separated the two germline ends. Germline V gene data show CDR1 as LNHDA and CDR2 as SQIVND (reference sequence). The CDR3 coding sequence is TGTGCCAGTAGTATGGGAGGAATCACCGGGGAGCTGTTTTTT. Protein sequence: CASSMGGITGELFF.

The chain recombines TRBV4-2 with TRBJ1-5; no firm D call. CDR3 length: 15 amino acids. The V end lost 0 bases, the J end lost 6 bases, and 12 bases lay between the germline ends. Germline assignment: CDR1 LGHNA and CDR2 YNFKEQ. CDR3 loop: CASSQDLGQGQPQHF. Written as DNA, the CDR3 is TGTGCCAGCAGCCAAGACCTTGGGCAAGGTCAGCCCCAGCATTTT.

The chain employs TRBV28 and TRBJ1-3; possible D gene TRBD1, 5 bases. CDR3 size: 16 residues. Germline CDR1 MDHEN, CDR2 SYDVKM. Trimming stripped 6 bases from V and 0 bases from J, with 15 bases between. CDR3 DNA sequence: TGTGCCAGCAGGGGATCGGCGGGGGACTCTGGAAACACCATATATTTT. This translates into CASRGSAGDSGNTIYF.

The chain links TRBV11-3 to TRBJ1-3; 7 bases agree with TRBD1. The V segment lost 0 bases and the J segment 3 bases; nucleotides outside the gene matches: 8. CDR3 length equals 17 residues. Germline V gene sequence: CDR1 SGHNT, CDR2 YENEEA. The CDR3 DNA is TGTGCCAGCAGCTTAGACCCGGAGGGGGCTCTTGGAAACACCATATATTTT. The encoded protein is CASSLDPEGALGNTIYF.

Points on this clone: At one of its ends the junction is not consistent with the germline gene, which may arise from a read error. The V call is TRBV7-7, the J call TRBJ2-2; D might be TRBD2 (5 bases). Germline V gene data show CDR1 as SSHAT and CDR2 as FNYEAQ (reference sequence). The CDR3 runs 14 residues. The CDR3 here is CASSLGGMSGELFF. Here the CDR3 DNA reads TGTGCTAGCAGCTTAGGAGGCATGTCCGGGGAGCTGTTTTTT.

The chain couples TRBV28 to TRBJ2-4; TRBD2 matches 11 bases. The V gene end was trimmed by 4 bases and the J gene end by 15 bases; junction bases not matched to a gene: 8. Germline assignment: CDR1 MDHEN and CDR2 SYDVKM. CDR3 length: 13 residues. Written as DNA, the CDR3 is TGTGCCAGCAGTTCCCCTACTAGCGGGAGAGCGTACTTC. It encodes CASSSPTSGRAYF.